The 13 T cell receptor beta chains reported below all come from one sample, sequenced in a study of blood T cell repertoires in COVID-19. Sequencing was performed with immunoSEQ multiplex PCR; in TCRdb, only in-frame clones are kept and a portion is missing. The repertoire has roughly 300,000 clones, under 95% of them found once; the top ten carry roughly 2.1%. Specimen: PBMCs or T cells enriched from blood (not recorded which). The receptors were sampled from a woman aged 40 to 49 with acute COVID-19.

V usage is TRBV27 and J usage is TRBJ2-1; tentatively, D is TRBD1 (5 bases). The CDR3 spans 14 residues. Germline V lookup: CDR1 MNHEY, CDR2 SMNVEV (reference sequence). The V gene lost 5 bases and the J gene lost 16 bases, with 24 bases spanning the gap. The CDR3 DNA is TGTGCCAGCAGTCCCACAACCGACAGCCCTGAGTGTTTCTTC. Its translation is CASSPTTDSPECFF.

This chain links TRBV29-1 with TRBJ2-3; 9 nucleotides line up with TRBD1. The J segment lost 7 bases and the V segment lost 6 bases, leaving 14 bases of the junction unmatched. The CDR3 covers 15 residues. The germline gives CDR1 SQVTM, CDR2 ANQGSEA. DNA of the CDR3: TGCAGCGTGGAACCGGGACAGGGAAAGGTTAATACGCAGTATTTT. Its protein is CSVEPGQGKVNTQYF.

The chain has TRBV27 and TRBJ1-1; D uncertain. V lost 3 bases and J lost 5, with 13 bases in between. CDR1 is MNHEY, CDR2 SMNVEV, per germline (reference sequence). CDR3 length equals 14 residues. CDR3: CASSFAASKTEAFF. The CDR3 DNA reads as TGTGCCAGCAGTTTCGCGGCGAGTAAGACTGAAGCTTTCTTT.

The gene calls are TRBV19 and TRBJ2-7, with TRBD2 as a possible D gene (6 bases). V shed 5 bases and J shed 3 bases, with 11 bases lying between them. The CDR3 is made up of 13 amino acids. Germline assignment: CDR1 LNHDA and CDR2 SQIVND (reference sequence). The CDR3 nucleotides are TGTGCCAGTAGTCATGGAGGGAACTACGAGCAGTACTTC. This codes for CASSHGGNYEQYF.

The chain links TRBV2 to TRBJ2-3; a possible D gene is TRBD2 (5 bases). Germline CDR1 reads SNHLY; CDR2 reads FYNNEI. Trimming stripped 5 bases from V and 2 bases from J, with 14 bases between. CDR3 size: 15 residues. The CDR3 is CASSSRRTSTDTQYF. The CDR3 nucleotides read TGTGCCAGCAGTTCCCGACGGACTTCCACAGATACGCAGTATTTT.

The chain has TRBV7-8 and TRBJ1-5, with D perhaps matching TRBD1 (5 bases). V shed 0 bases and J shed 3 bases, with 9 bases lying between them. CDR1 is SGHVS, CDR2 FQNEAQ, per germline. CDR3 length equals 15 residues. The CDR3 DNA follows: TGTGCCAGCAGCTTAGCGCAGGGTCCCAATCAGCCCCAGCATTTT. It encodes CASSLAQGPNQPQHF. The full variable domain, completed using reference TRBV7-8 and TRBJ1-5, is GAGVSQSPRYKVAKRGQDVALRCDPISGHVSLFWYQQALGQGPEFLTYFQNEAQLDKSGLPSDRFFAERPEGSVSTLKIQRTQQEDSAVYLCASSLAQGPNQPQHFGDGTRLSIL.

The chain carries TRBV5-8 and TRBJ2-6; 8 bases map to TRBD1. Germline-derived CDR1 and CDR2 are SGHTS and YDEGEE. The CDR3 spans 16 residues. Trimming removed 3 bases from V and 0 bases from J; junction bases left unmatched: 2. CDR3 DNA: TGTGCCAGCAGCTGGACAGGGATCTCTGGGGCCAACGTCCTGACTTTC. This encodes CASSWTGISGANVLTF.

The chain has TRBV5-4 and TRBJ2-3; D is perhaps TRBD2 (7 bases). The CDR3 has 15 amino acids. Germline V gene lookup returns CDR1 SGHNT and CDR2 YYREEE (reference sequence). Trimming took 3 bases from V and 6 from J, leaving 17 bases between them. The CDR3 DNA is TGTGCCAGCAGCTCGGGGGGCCTAGCTGCGGATACGCAGTATTTT. This sequence encodes CASSSGGLAADTQYF.

In its sample, this clone was seen once. This chain connects TRBV18 to TRBJ2-5; 8 nucleotides match TRBD1. Trimming at V came to 4 bases and at J to 6 bases, leaving 7 bases not matched to a gene. The CDR3 is made up of 14 amino acids. The germline V gene has CDR1 KGHSH and CDR2 LQKENI. DNA of the CDR3: TGTGCCAGCTCACTAGACAGGACAGGGAAGACCCAGTACTTC. Translation: CASSLDRTGKTQYF.

CDR3 DNA: TGTGCCAGCAGTTTAAAGGGGTATGAGCAGTTCTTC. Translation: CASSLKGYEQFF. The genes are TRBV28 and TRBJ2-1; a weak D match, TRBD1 (5 bases). Germline CDR1 MDHEN, CDR2 SYDVKM. V was clipped by 2 bases and J by 8 bases, with 7 bases between them. The CDR3 is made up of 12 amino acids.

The chain has TRBV5-5 and TRBJ1-5, with D possibly matching TRBD1 (6 bases). V lost 4 bases and J 1 base, leaving 12 bases between the germline ends. There are 15 residues in the CDR3. Germline CDR1 is SGHKS and CDR2 is YYEKEE (reference sequence). In nucleotides, the CDR3 is TGTGCCAGCAGCGTACTACAGGGAAGCAATCAGCCCCAGCATTTT. Encoded protein: CASSVLQGSNQPQHF. The full variable domain, its missing parts supplied by reference TRBV5-5 and TRBJ1-5, is DAGVTQSPTHLIKTRGQQVTLRCSPISGHKSVSWYQQVLGQGPQFIFQYYEKEERGRGNFPDRFSARQFPNYSSELNVNALLLGDSALYLCASSVLQGSNQPQHFGDGTRLSIL.

The chain couples TRBV5-1 to TRBJ1-6, with a possible D match to TRBD1 (6 bases). The CDR3 is made up of 16 amino acids. Per germline, CDR1 SGHRS and CDR2 YFSETQ. Trimming stripped 2 bases from V and 9 bases from J, with 18 bases between. CDR3 nucleotides: TGCGCCAGCAGCTTCATCGCCCAGGGGTCGGGTTCACCCCTCCACTTT. This gives the protein CASSFIAQGSGSPLHF.

This clone came up a few times. The V gene is TRBV2, the J gene TRBJ2-7; D possibly corresponds to TRBD2 (6 bases). The V gene lost 6 bases and the J gene lost 3 bases, with 15 bases spanning the gap. The CDR3 sequence is 14 residues long. The germline V gene has CDR1 SNHLY and CDR2 FYNNEI. The CDR3: CASSSEGGLYEQYF. CDR3 coding DNA: TGTGCCAGCAGCTCCGAAGGAGGGCTCTACGAGCAGTACTTC. Complete variable domain (other parts from reference TRBV2 and TRBJ2-7): EPEVTQTPSHQVTQMGQEVILRCVPISNHLYFYWYRQILGQKVEFLVSFYNNEISEKSEIFDDQFSVERPDGSNFTLKIRSTKLEDSAMYFCASSSEGGLYEQYFGPGTRLTVT.